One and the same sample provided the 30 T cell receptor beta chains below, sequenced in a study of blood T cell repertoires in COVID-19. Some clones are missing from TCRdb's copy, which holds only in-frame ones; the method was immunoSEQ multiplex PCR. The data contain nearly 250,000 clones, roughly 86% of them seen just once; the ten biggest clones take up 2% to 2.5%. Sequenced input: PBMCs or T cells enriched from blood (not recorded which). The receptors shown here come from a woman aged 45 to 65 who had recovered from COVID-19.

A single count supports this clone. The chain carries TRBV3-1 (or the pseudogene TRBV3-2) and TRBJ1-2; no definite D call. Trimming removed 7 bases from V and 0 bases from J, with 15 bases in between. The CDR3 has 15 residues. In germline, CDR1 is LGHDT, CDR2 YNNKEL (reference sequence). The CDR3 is CASTPTPAANYGYTF. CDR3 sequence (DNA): TGTGCCAGCACCCCAACCCCGGCGGCTAACTATGGCTACACCTTC.

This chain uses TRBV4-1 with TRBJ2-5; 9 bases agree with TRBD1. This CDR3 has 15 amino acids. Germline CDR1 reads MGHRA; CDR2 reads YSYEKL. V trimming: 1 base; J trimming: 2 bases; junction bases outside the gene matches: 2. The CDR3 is CASSQAGTGQETQYF. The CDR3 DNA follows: TGCGCCAGCAGCCAAGCCGGGACAGGGCAAGAGACCCAGTACTTC.

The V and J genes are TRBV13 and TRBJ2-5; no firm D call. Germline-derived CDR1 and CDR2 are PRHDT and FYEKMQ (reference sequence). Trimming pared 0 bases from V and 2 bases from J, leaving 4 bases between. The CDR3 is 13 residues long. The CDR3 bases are TGTGCCAGCAGCTTAGGTCGGCAAGAGACCCAGTACTTC. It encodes CASSLGRQETQYF.

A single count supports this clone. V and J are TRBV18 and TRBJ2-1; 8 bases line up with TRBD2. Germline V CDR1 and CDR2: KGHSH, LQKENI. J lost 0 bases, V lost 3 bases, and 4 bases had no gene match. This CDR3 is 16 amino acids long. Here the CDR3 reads CASSPSGTSSYNEQFF. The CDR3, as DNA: TGTGCCAGCTCACCTAGCGGGACTAGCTCCTACAATGAGCAGTTCTTC.

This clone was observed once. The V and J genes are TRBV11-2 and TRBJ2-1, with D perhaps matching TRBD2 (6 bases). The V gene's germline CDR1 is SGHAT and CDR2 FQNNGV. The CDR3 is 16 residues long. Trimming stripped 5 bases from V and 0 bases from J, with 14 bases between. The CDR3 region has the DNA TGTGCCAGCAGCGAAAGACTAGACTACTCCTACAATGAGCAGTTCTTC. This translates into CASSERLDYSYNEQFF.

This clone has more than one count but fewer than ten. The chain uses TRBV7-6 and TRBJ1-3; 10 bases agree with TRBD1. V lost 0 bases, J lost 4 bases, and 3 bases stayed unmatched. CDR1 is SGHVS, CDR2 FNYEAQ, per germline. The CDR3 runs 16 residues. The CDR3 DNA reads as TGTGCCAGCAGCTTAGCTTCGACAGGGGGCGGAAACACCATATATTTT. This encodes CASSLASTGGGNTIYF.

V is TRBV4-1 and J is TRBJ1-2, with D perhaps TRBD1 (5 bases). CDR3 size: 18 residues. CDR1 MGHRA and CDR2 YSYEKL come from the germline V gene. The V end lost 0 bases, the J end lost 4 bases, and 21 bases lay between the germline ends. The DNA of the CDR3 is TGCGCCAGCAGCCAAGAGGGGGGTGGACTGAAGTCTGTCTATGGCTACACCTTC. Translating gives CASSQEGGGLKSVYGYTF.

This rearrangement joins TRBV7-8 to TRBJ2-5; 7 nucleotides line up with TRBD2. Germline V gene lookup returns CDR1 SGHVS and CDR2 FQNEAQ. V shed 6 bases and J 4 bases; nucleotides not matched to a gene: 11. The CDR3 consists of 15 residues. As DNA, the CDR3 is TGTGCCAGCAGTCCCCCGCGGGGGATTCGAGAGACCCAGTACTTC. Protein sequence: CASSPPRGIRETQYF.

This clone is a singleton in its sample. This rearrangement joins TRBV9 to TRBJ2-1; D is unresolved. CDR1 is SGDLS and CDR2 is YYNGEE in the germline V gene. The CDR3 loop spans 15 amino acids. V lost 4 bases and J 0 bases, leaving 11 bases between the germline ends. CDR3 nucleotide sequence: TGTGCCAGCAGCCCACTTCCCGGCTCCTACAATGAGCAGTTCTTC. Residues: CASSPLPGSYNEQFF.

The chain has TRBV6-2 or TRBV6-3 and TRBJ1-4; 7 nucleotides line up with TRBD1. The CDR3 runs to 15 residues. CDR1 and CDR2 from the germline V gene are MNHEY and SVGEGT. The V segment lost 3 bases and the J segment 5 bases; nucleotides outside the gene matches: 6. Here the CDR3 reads CASSYLGTENEKLFF. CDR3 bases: TGTGCCAGCAGTTATCTTGGGACAGAGAATGAAAAACTGTTTTTT.

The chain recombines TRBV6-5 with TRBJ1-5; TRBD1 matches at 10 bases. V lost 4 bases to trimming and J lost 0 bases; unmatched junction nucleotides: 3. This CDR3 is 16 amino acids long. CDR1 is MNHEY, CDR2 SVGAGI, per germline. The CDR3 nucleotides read TGTGCCAGCAGTTCCAGGACAGGGGGTAGCAATCAGCCCCAGCATTTT. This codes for CASSSRTGGSNQPQHF.

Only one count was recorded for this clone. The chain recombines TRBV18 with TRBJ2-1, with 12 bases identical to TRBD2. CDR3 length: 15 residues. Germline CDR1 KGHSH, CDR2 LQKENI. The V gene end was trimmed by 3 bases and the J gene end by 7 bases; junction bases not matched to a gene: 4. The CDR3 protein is CASSPLAGGLNEQFF. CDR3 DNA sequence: TGTGCCAGCTCACCTCTAGCGGGGGGGCTGAATGAGCAGTTCTTC.

The CDR3 is CASSVARDTQYF. The DNA of the CDR3 is TGTGCCAGCAGCGTAGCGAGGGATACGCAGTATTTT. The chain couples TRBV6-5 to TRBJ2-3; D is perhaps TRBD2 (5 bases). Germline V gene data show CDR1 as MNHEY and CDR2 as SVGAGI. V was shortened by 6 bases and J by 6 bases, with 10 bases between the two germline ends. The CDR3 contains 12 residues.

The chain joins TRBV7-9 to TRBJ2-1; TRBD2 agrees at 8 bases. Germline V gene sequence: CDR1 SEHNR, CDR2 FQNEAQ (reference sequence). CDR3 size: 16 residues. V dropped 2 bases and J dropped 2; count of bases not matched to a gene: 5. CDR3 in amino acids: CASSLIVAGPYNEQFF. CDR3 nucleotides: TGTGCCAGCAGCTTAATAGTAGCGGGACCCTACAATGAGCAGTTCTTC.

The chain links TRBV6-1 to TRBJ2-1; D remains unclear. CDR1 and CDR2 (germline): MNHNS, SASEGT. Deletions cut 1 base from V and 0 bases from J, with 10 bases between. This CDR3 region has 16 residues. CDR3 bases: TGTGCCAGCAGTGAAGGGCGGAACCCCTCCTACAATGAGCAGTTCTTC. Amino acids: CASSEGRNPSYNEQFF.

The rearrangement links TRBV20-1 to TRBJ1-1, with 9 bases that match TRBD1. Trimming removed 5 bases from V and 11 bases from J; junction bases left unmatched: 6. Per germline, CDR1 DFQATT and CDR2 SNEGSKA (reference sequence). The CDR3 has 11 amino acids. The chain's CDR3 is CSAGDRGMAFF. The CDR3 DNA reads TGCAGTGCTGGCGACAGGGGGATGGCTTTCTTT.

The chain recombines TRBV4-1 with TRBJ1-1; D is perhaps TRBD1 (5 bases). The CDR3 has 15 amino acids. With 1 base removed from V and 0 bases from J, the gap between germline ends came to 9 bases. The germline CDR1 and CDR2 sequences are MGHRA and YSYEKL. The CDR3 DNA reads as TGCGCCAGCAGCCAAGCCGGGGGGATGAACACTGAAGCTTTCTTT. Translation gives CASSQAGGMNTEAFF.

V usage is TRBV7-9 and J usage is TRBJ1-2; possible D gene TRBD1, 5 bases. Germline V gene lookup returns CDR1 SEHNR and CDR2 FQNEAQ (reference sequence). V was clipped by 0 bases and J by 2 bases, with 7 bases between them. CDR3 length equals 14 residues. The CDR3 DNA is TGTGCCAGCAGCTTAGCGGGGGGGAACTATGGCTACACCTTC. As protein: CASSLAGGNYGYTF.

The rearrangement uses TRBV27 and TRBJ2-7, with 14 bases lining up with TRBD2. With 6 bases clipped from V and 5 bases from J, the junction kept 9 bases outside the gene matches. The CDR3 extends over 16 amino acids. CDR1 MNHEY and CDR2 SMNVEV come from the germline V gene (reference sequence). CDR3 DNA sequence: TGTGCCAGCAGACCCGGGACTAGCGGGAGAAGGAACGAGCAGTACTTC. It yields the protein CASRPGTSGRRNEQYF.

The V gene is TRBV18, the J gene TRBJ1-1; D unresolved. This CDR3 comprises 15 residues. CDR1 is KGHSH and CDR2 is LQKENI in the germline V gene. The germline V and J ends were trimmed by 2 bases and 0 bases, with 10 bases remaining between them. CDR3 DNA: TGTGCCAGCTCACCAGACCAGGTTGTGAACACTGAAGCTTTCTTT. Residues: CASSPDQVVNTEAFF.

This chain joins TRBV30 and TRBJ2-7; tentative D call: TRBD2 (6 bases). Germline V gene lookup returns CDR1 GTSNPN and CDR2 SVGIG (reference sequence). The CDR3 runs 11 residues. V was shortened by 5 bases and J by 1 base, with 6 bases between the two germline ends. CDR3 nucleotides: TGTGCCTGGGGGAGGTCCTACGAGCAGTACTTC. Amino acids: CAWGRSYEQYF.

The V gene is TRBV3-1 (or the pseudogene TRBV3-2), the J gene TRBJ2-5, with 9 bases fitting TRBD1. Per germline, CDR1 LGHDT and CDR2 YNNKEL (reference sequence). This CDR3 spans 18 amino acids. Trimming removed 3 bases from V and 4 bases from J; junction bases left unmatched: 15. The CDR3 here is CASSQGQGVGVDGETQYF. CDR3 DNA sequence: TGTGCCAGCAGCCAGGGACAGGGAGTGGGCGTCGATGGAGAGACCCAGTACTTC.

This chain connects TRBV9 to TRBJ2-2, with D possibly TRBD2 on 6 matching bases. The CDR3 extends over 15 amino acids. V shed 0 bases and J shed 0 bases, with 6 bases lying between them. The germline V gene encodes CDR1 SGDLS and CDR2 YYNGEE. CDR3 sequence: CASSVGLANTGELFF. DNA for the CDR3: TGTGCCAGCAGCGTAGGACTAGCGAACACCGGGGAGCTGTTTTTT.

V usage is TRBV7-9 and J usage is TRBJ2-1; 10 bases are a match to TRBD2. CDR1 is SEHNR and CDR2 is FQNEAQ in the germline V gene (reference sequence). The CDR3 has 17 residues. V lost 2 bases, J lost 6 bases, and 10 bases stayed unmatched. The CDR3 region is CASSLTSLAGGLNEQFF. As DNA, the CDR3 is TGTGCCAGCAGCTTAACCTCTTTAGCGGGAGGCCTCAATGAGCAGTTCTTC.

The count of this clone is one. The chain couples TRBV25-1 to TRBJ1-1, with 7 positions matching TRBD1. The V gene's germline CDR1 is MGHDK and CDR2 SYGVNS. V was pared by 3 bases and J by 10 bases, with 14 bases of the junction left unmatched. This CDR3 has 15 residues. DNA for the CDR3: TGTGCCAGCAGTGACGGCGCCGGGACAGTTCTTGGAGCTTTCTTT. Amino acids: CASSDGAGTVLGAFF. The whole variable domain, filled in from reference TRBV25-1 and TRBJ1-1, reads EADIYQTPRYLVIGTGKKITLECSQTMGHDKMYWYQQDPGMELHLIHYSYGVNSTEKGDLSSESTVSRIRTEHFPLTLESARPSHTSQYLCASSDGAGTVLGAFFGQGTRLTVV.

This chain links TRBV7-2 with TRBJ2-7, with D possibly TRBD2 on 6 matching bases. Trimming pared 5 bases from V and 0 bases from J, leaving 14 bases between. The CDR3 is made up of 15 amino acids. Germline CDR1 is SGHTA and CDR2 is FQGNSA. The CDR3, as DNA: TGTGCCAGCAGCCCGACTAGTAGCGTCTCCTACGAGCAGTACTTC. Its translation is CASSPTSSVSYEQYF.

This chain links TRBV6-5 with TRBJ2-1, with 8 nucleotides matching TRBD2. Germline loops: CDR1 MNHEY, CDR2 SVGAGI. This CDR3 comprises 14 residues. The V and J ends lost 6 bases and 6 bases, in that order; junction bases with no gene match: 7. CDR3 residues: CASRLSTSGNEQFF. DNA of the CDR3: TGTGCCAGCAGACTATCCACTAGCGGCAATGAGCAGTTCTTC.

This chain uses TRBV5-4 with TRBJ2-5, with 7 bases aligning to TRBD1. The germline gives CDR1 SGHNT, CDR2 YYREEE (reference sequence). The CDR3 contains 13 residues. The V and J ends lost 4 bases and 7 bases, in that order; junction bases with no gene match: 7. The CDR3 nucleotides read TGTGCCAGCAGCCCCAGGACAGGTTGGACCCAGTACTTC. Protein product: CASSPRTGWTQYF.

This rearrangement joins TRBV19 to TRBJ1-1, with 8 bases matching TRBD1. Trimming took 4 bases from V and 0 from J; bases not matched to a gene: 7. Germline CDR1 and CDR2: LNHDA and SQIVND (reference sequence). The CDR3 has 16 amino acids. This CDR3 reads CASSTGTGPMNTEAFF. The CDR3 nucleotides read TGTGCCAGTAGTACCGGGACAGGTCCTATGAACACTGAAGCTTTCTTT.

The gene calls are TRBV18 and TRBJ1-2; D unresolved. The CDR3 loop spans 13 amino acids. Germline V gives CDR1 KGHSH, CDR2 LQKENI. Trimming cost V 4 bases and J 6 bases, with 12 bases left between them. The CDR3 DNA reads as TGTGCCAGCTCACGGGATGAGGGCGATGGCTACACCTTC. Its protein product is CASSRDEGDGYTF.